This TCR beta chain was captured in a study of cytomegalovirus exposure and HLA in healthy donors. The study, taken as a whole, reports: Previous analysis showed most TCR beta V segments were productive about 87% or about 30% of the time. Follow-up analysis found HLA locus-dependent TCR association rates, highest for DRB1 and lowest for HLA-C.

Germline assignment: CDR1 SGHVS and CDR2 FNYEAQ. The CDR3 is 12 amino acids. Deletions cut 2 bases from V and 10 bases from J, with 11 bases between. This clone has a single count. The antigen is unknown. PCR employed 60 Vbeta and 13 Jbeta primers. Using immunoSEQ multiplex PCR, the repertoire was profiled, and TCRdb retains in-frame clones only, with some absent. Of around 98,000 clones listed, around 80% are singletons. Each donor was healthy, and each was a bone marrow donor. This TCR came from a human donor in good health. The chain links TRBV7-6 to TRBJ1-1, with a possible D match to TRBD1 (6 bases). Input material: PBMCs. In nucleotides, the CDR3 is TGTGCCAGCAGCTTAAACCGGGACACAGCTTTCTTT. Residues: CASSLNRDTAFF.